This TCR beta chain originates from a study of cytomegalovirus exposure and HLA in healthy donors. General observations from the study: The investigators catalogued 164 TCR beta chains as cytomegalovirus-associated. The classifier reportedly diagnosed cytomegalovirus status with high specificity and sensitivity.

There are 12 residues in the CDR3. Germline CDR1 is MDHEN and CDR2 is SYDVKM. V dropped 5 bases and J dropped 6 bases, with 7 bases sitting between them. Repertoires were generated with immunoSEQ multiplex PCR, while TCRdb's copy carries only in-frame clones and drops some. The table includes more than 85,000 clones, around 89% detected once. For this clone: Antigen: not known.

This clonotype was sampled from a woman aged 25 to 39 in good health and CMV-seropositive. The chain uses TRBV28 and TRBJ1-4; no clear D. The sequenced material came from PBMCs. CDR3 residues: CASSTGDEKLFF. For the CDR3, the DNA is TGTGCCAGCAGTACCGGGGATGAAAAACTGTTTTTT.